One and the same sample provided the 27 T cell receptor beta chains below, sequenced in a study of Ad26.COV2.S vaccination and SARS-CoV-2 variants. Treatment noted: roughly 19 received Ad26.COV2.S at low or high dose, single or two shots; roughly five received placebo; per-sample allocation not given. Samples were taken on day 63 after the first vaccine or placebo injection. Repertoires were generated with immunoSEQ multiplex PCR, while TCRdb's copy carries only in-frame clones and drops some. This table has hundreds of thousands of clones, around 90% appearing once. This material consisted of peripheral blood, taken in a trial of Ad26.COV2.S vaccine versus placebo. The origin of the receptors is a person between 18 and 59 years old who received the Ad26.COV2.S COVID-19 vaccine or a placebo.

The CDR3 DNA sequence: TGTGCCAGTGGTCGGACGGCCGCAGCCTACGAGCAGTACTTC. Protein sequence: CASGRTAAAYEQYF. The chain combines TRBV19 with TRBJ2-7; D not certain. The CDR3 runs 14 residues. Germline assignment: CDR1 LNHDA and CDR2 SQIVND (reference sequence). V dropped 8 bases and J dropped 2 bases, with 16 bases sitting between them.

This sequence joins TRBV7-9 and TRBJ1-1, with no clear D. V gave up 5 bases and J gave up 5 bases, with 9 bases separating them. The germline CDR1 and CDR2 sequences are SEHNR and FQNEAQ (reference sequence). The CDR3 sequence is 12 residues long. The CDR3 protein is CASSLWSTEAFF. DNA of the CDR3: TGTGCCAGCAGCCTCTGGAGTACTGAAGCTTTCTTT. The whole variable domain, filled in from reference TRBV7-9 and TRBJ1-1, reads DTGVSQNPRHKITKRGQNVTFRCDPISEHNRLYWYRQTLGQGPEFLTYFQNEAQLEKSRLLSDRFSAERPKGSFSTLEIQRTEQGDSAMYLCASSLWSTEAFFGQGTRLTVV.

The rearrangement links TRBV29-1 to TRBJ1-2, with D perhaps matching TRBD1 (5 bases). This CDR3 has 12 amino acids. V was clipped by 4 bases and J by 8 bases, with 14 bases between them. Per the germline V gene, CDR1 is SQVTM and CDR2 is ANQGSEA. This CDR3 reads CSVVEGRIGYTF. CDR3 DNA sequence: TGCAGCGTTGTGGAGGGGCGCATAGGCTACACCTTC.

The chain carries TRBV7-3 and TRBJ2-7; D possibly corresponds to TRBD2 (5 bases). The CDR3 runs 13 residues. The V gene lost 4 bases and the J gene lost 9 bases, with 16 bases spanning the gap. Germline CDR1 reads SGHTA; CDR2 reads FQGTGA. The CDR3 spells CASSSDGLAGQYF. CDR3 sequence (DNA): TGTGCCAGCAGCTCGGACGGATTGGCGGGGCAGTACTTC.

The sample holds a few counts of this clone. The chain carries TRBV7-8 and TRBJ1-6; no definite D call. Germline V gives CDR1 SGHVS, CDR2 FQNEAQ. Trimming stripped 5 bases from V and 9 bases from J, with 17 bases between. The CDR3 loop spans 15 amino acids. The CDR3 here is CASSLKNAGISPLHF. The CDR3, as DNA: TGTGCCAGCAGCCTGAAAAACGCGGGAATTTCACCCCTCCACTTT.

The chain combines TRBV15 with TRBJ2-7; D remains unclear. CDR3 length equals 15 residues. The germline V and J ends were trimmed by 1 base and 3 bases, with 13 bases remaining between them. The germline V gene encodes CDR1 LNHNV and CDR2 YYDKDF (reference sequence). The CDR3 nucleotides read TGTGCCACCAGCAGAGGGGGTATGGGGAACTACGAGCAGTACTTC. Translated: CATSRGGMGNYEQYF.

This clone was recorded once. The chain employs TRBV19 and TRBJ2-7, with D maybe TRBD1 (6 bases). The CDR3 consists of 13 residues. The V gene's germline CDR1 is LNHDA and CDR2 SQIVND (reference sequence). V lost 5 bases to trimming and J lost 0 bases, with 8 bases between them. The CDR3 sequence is CASSEDSSYEQYF. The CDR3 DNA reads TGTGCCAGTAGTGAGGACAGCTCCTACGAGCAGTACTTC.

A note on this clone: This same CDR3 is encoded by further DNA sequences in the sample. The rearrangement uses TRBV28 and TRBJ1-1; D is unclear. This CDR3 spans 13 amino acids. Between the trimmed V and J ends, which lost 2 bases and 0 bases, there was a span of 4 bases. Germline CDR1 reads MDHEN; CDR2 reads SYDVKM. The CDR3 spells CASSLRLNTEAFF. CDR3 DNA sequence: TGTGCCAGCAGTTTAAGGTTGAACACTGAAGCTTTCTTT.

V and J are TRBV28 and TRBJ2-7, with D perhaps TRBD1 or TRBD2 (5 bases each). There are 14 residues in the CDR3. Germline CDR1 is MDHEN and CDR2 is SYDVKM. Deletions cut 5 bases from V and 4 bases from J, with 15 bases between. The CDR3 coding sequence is TGTGCCAGCAGTGTCCCCGGGACCATTTACGAGCAGTACTTC. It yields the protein CASSVPGTIYEQYF.

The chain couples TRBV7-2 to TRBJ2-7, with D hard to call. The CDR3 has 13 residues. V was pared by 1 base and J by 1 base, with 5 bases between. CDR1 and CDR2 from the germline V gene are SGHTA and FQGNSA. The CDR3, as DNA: TGTGCCAGCAGCTTAGGAAGGTCCTACGAGCAGTACTTC. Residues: CASSLGRSYEQYF.

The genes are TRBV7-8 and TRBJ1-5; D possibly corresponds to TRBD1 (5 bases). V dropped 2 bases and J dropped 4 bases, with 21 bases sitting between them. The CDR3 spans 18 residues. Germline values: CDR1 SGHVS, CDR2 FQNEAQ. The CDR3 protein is CASSLLSVGAGLNQPQHF. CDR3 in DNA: TGTGCCAGCAGCTTATTAAGCGTAGGGGCAGGACTAAATCAGCCCCAGCATTTT. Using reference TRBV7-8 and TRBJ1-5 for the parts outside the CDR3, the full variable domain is GAGVSQSPRYKVAKRGQDVALRCDPISGHVSLFWYQQALGQGPEFLTYFQNEAQLDKSGLPSDRFFAERPEGSVSTLKIQRTQQEDSAVYLCASSLLSVGAGLNQPQHFGDGTRLSIL.

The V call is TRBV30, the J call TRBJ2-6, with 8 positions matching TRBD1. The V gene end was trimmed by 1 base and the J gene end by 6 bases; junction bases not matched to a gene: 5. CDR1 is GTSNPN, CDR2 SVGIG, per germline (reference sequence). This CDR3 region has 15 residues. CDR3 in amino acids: CAWSARGRLANVLTF. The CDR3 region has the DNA TGTGCCTGGAGTGCCAGGGGGCGCTTGGCCAACGTCCTGACTTTC. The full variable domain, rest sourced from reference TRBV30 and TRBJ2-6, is SQTIHQWPATLVQPVGSPLSLECTVEGTSNPNLYWYRQAAGRGLQLLFYSVGIGQISSEVPQNLSASRPQDRQFILSSKKLLLSDSGFYLCAWSARGRLANVLTFGAGSRLTVL.

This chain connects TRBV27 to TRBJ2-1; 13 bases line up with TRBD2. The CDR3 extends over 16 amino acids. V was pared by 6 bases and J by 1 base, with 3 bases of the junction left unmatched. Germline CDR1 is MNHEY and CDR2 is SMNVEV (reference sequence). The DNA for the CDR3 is TGTGCCAGCAGACTAGCGGGAGGGGGGTCCTACAATGAGCAGTTCTTC. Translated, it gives CASRLAGGGSYNEQFF.

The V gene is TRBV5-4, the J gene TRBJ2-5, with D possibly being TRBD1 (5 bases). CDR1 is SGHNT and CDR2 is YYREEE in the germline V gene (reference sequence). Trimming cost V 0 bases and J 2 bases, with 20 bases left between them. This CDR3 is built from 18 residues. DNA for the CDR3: TGTGCCAGCAGCTTGGGAGCAGGGATGGTAACTGATCAAGAGACCCAGTACTTC. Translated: CASSLGAGMVTDQETQYF.

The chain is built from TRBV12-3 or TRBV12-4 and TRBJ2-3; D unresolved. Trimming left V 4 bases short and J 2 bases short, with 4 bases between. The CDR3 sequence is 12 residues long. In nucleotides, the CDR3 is TGTGCCAGCAGTTACACCACAGATACGCAGTATTTT. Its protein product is CASSYTTDTQYF.

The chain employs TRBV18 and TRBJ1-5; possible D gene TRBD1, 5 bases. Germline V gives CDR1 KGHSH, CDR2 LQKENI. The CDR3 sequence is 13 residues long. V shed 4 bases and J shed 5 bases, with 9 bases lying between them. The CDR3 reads CASSRDADQPQHF. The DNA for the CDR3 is TGTGCCAGCTCACGGGACGCTGATCAGCCCCAGCATTTT.

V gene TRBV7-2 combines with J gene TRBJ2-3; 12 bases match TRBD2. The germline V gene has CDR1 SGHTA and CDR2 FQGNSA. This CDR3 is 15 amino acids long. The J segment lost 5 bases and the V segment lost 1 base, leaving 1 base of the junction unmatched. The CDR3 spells CASSLGGLAGDTQYF. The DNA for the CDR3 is TGTGCCAGCAGCTTAGGGGGACTAGCGGGAGATACGCAGTATTTT.

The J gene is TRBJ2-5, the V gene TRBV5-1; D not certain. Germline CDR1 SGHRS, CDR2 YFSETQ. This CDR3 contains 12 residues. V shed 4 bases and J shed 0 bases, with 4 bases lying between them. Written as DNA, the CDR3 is TGCGCCAGCAGCCGGGACCAAGAGACCCAGTACTTC. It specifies CASSRDQETQYF.

CDR3 nucleotides: TGTGCCAGCAGCTTAGGCGCTCTAGCGGGAGGGAGGTACAATGAGCAGTTCTTC. Its translation: CASSLGALAGGRYNEQFF. The chain has TRBV11-3 and TRBJ2-1; 12 positions match TRBD2. The germline gives CDR1 SGHNT, CDR2 YENEEA. The CDR3 runs to 18 residues. Trimming at V came to 1 base and at J to 4 bases, leaving 8 bases not matched to a gene.

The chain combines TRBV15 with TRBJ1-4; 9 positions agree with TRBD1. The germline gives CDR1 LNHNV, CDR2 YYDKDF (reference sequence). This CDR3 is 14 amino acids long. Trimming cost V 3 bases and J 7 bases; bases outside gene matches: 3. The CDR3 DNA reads TGTGCCACCAGCAGGGGGACAGGGACTGAAAAACTGTTTTTT. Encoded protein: CATSRGTGTEKLFF.

The CDR3 DNA reads as TGTGCCAGTAGTATGGGCGCCTCTGGAAACACCATATATTTT. Protein sequence: CASSMGASGNTIYF. The chain uses TRBV19 and TRBJ1-3, with no clear D. The V gene lost 3 bases and the J gene lost 0 bases, with 6 bases spanning the gap. CDR1 is LNHDA and CDR2 is SQIVND in the germline V gene (reference sequence). The CDR3 sequence is 14 residues long.

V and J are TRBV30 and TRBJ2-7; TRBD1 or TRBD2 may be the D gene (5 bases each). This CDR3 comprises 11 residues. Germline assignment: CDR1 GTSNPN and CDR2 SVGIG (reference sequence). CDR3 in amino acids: CEIYKRGEQYF. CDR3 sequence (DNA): TGTGAAATATACAAGAGGGGCGAGCAGTACTTC.

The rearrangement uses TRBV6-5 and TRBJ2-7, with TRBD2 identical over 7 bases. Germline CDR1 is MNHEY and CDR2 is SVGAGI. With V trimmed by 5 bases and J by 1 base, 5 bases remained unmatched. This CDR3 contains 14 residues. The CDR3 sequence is CASSMKRDSYEQYF. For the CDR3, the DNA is TGTGCCAGCAGTATGAAGCGGGATTCCTACGAGCAGTACTTC.

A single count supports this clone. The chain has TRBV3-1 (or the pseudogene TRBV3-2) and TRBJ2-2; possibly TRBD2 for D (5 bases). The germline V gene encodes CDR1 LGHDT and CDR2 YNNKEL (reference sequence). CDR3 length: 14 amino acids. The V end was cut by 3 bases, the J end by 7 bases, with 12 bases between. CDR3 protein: CASSQGTGFGELFF. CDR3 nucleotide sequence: TGTGCCAGCAGCCAGGGCACGGGATTCGGGGAGCTGTTTTTT.

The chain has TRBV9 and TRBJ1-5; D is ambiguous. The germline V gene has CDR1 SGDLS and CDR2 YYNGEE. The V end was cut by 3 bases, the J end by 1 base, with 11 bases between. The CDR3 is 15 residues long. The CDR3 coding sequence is TGTGCCAGCAGCGAGGGCGTCACAAGCAATCAGCCCCAGCATTTT. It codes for CASSEGVTSNQPQHF.

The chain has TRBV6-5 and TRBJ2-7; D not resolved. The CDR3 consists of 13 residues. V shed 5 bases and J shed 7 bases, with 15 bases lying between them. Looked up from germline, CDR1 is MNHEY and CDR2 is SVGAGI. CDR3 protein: CASSPGPATEQYF. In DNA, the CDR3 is TGTGCCAGCAGTCCAGGCCCAGCAACGGAGCAGTACTTC.

DNA of the CDR3: TGTGCCAGCAGCTTGACGGCCCTGAACACTGAAGCTTTCTTT. Translation: CASSLTALNTEAFF. The chain has TRBV5-4 and TRBJ1-1; D call uncertain. CDR1 is SGHNT, CDR2 YYREEE, per germline (reference sequence). There are 14 residues in the CDR3. The V end was cut by 1 base, the J end by 0 bases, with 7 bases between.